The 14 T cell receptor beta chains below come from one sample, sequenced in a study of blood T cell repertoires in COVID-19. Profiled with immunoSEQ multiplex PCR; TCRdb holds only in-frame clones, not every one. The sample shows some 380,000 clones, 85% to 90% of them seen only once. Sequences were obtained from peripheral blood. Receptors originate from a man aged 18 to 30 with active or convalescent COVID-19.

The CDR3 coding sequence is TGTGCCAGCAGTTTATCCGTGTTGGGCAGTAGCTCCTATAATTCACCCCTCCACTTT. Translation gives CASSLSVLGSSSYNSPLHF. The chain combines TRBV27 with TRBJ1-6; no clear D. Trimming cost V 0 bases and J 0 bases, with 15 bases left between them. The CDR3 loop spans 19 amino acids. Per germline, CDR1 MNHEY and CDR2 SMNVEV (reference sequence).

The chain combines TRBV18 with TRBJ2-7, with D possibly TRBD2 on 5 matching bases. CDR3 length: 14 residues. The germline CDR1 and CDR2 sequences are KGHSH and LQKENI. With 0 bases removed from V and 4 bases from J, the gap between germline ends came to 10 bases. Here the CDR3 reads CASSPPDSGYEQYF. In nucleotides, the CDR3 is TGTGCCAGCTCACCACCGGACTCAGGTTACGAGCAGTACTTC.

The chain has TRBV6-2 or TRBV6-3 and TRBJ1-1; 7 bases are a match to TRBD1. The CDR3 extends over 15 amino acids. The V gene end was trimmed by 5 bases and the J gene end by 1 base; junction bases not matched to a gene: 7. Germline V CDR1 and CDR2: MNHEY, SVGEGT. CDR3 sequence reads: CASSKMGQRNTEAFF. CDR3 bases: TGTGCCAGCAGTAAGATGGGACAGAGGAACACTGAAGCTTTCTTT.

As DNA, the CDR3 is TGTGCCAGCAGCTTAGCGGGACAGGACAACACCATATATTTT. It is translated as CASSLAGQDNTIYF. The chain couples TRBV7-2 to TRBJ1-3; 8 positions agree with TRBD1. J was trimmed by 7 bases and V by 0 bases; bases with no gene match: 2. Germline CDR1 and CDR2: SGHTA and FQGNSA. This CDR3 has 14 residues.

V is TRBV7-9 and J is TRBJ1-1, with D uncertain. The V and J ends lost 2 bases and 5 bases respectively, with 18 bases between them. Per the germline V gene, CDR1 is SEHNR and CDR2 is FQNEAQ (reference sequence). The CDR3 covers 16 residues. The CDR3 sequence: CASSLKNTLAGTEAFF. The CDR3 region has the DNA TGTGCCAGCAGCTTAAAAAATACGCTAGCGGGGACTGAAGCTTTCTTT. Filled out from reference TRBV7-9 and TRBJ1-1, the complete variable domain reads DTGVSQNPRHKITKRGQNVTFRCDPISEHNRLYWYRQTLGQGPEFLTYFQNEAQLEKSRLLSDRFSAERPKGSFSTLEIQRTEQGDSAMYLCASSLKNTLAGTEAFFGQGTRLTVV.

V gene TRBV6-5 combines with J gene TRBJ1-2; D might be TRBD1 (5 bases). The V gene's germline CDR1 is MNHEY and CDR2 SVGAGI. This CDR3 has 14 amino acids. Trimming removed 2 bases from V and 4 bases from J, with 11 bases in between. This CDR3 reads CASSYIDSRYGYTF. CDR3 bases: TGTGCCAGCAGTTACATTGACAGCCGCTATGGCTACACCTTC.

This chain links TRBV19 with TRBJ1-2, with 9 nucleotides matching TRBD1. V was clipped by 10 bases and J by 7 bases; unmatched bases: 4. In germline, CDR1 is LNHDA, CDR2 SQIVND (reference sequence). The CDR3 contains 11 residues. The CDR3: CATGTGFGYTF. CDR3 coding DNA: TGTGCCACCGGGACAGGGTTTGGCTACACCTTC.

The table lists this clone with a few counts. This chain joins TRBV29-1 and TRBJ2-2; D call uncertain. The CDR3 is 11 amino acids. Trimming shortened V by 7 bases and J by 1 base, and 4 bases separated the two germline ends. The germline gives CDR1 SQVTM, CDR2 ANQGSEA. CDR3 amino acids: CSGQNTGELFF. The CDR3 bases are TGCAGCGGACAGAACACCGGGGAGCTGTTTTTT.

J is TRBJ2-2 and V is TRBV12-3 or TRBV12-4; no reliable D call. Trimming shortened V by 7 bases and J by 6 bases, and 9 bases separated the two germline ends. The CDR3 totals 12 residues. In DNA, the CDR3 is TGTGCCAGCACCACAGTTTCCGGGGAGCTGTTTTTT. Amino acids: CASTTVSGELFF.

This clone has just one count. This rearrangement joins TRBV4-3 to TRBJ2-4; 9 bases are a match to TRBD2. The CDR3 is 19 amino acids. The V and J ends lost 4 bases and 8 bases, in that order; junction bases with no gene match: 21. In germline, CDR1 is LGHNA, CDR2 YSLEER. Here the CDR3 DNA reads TGCGCCAGCAGCCCTTCCTCTGTTGGGCGGGGGGGCCGGTTGGACATTCAGTACTTC. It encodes CASSPSSVGRGGRLDIQYF.

This CDR3 reads CASSPQGWTEAFF. For the CDR3, the DNA is TGTGCCAGCAGCCCACAGGGATGGACTGAAGCTTTCTTT. The V call is TRBV14, the J call TRBJ1-1; D is possibly TRBD1 (6 bases). The CDR3 length is 13 residues. Germline lookup yields CDR1 SGHDN and CDR2 FVKESK. V lost 4 bases and J 5 bases, leaving 11 bases between the germline ends.

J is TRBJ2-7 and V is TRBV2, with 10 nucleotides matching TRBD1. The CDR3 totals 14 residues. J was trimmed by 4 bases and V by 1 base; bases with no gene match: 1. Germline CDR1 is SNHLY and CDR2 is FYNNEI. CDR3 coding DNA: TGTGCCAGCAGTGAAGGGGACAGGGGTTACGAGCAGTACTTC. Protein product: CASSEGDRGYEQYF. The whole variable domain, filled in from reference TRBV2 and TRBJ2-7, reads EPEVTQTPSHQVTQMGQEVILRCVPISNHLYFYWYRQILGQKVEFLVSFYNNEISEKSEIFDDQFSVERPDGSNFTLKIRSTKLEDSAMYFCASSEGDRGYEQYFGPGTRLTVT.

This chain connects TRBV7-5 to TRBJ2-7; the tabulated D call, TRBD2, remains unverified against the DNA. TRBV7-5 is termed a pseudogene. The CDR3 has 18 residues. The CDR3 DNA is TGTGCCAGAAGCTTAAGGGCTAGCGGGAGTAGTGCTCTCTACGAGCAGTACTTC. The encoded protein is CARSLRASGSSALYEQYF.

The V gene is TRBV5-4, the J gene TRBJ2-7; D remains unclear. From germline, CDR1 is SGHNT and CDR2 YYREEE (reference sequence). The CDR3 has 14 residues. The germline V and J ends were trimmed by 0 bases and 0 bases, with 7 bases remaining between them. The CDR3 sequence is CASSLVRSSYEQYF. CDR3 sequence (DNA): TGTGCCAGCAGCTTGGTGCGTAGCTCCTACGAGCAGTACTTC.